This T cell receptor beta chain was retrieved from a study of early T cells in non-severe SARS-CoV-2 infection (dated by TCRdb to the early 2020s). Regarding the complete study: Because TCR sequencing was done on bulk RNA from unsorted whole blood, the alpha and beta chains could not be paired. Here is what the overall study found, with its caveats: VDJdb matching was skewed toward anti-spike CD8 responses, so virus-specific expansions were likely underestimated and private and CD4 specificities were missed.

This clonotype was detected only a few times. What this receptor recognizes is not known. There are no base qualities to consult, and no much larger clone falls within one base. This was a case-control study nested in a cohort of healthcare workers in London, UK, who had nasopharyngeal swab PCR tests and blood samples taken every week. Healthcare workers were recruited between 23 and 31 March 2020, during the week of the UK lockdown, and were followed weekly for up to roughly 15 weeks. The receptor library was made with 5' RACE. Instrument used: NextSeq 500. To correct for sequencing error and PCR bias, the TCR library protocol tagged individual cDNA molecules with unique molecular identifiers. Both TCR alpha and beta chains were sequenced, and tight co-correlation was observed between alpha and beta sequence abundances in each sample. The published analysis was carried out like this. Decombinator V4 was used to perform V gene, J gene and CDR3 annotation of TCR sequences. Expanded TCRs were defined as changing significantly between any two time points under a Poisson model with p below 0.0001. TCR abundances were normalised to the total number of TCRs sequenced in each sample and reported as counts per million. VDJdb, accessed 1 November 2021, was searched for CMV, EBV and SARS-CoV-2 annotated TCRs, excluding TCRs annotated for multiple antigens. TCRdb reanalyzed the raw reads on its own, using fastp at Q25 for trimming and MiXCR for clone calling, and kept in-frame beta chains. Entries are consolidated by CDR3 protein sequence, retaining the most common genes and DNA. Here the V and J calls rest on TCRdb's processing, not on the authors' analysis. For this sample there are 83,000 or so distinct CDR3 sequences; about 9.4% appear just once. 6.5% to 9% of the sample rests with the top ten.

The sequencing here drew on whole blood, taken at baseline. This receptor was taken from an adult who was a healthcare worker with PCR-confirmed SARS-CoV-2 infection or an uninfected control (not recorded which).

The nucleotide sequence reads as follows: TGTGCCAGCCGTCTCGACGGACAGGGACCTAGTCCCCTCCACTTT. This sequence encodes CASRLDGQGPSPLHF. Recombination linked TRBV6-5 to TRBJ1-6; 8 nucleotides in the junction match TRBD1. Germline trimming amounts to 8 bases on V and 13 bases on J, with 16 as the count of junction bases outside the gene matches. CDR1 MNHEY and CDR2 SVGAGI were looked up in the germline V gene. From the cysteine through the phenylalanine, the CDR3 covers 15 amino acids. Only the CDR3 portion is preserved as DNA: 45 bases, with reading frame beginning at the first base.